This T cell receptor (beta chain) was sequenced for a study of identical twins. Study-wide results and limits: Researchers reported weaker excess twin sharing in beta out-of-frame sequences.

On this clonotype: What it binds is unknown.

All donors were healthy, and all were Caucasian. Through template switching, a universal primer site was introduced, and the cDNA contained unique molecular identifiers. TCRdb called the 5' RACE reads again in MiXCR, with one record for every CDR3 protein. Among fewer than 900,000 distinct CDR3 sequences listed, approximately 21% were seen once. Germline-derived CDR1 and CDR2 are MNHEY and SVGAGI. Between the trimmed V and J ends, which lost 0 bases and 4 bases, there was a span of 20 bases. The CDR3 is 18 residues long. These same records also appear under a second study, on T cells expressing NK-cell markers.

Specimen: PBMCs. The chain is built from TRBV6-5 and TRBJ2-3; no clear D. The sequence was obtained from a woman aged 18-29 years in good health. CDR3 sequence (DNA): TGTGCCAGCAGTTACTCAGCGAGTGGTGCAGGAGCCGCAGATACGCAGTATTTT. Its protein is CASSYSASGAGAADTQYF.